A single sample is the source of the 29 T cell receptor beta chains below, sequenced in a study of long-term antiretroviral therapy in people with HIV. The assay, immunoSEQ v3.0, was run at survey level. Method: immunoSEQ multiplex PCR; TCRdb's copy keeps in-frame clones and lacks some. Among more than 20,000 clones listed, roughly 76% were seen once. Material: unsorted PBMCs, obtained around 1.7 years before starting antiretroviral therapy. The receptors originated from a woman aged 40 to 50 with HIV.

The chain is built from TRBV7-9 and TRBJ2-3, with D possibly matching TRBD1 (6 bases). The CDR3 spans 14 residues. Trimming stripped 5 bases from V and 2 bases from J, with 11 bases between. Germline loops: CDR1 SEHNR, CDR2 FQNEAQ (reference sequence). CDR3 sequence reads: CASSLWTVTDTQYF. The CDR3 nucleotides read TGTGCCAGCAGCCTTTGGACAGTCACAGATACGCAGTATTTT.

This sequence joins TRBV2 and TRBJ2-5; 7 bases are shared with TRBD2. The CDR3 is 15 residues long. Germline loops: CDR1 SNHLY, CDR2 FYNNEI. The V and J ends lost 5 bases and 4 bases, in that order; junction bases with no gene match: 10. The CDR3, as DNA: TGTGCCAGCAGTCCCAGCGGGGCCGACGGAGAGACCCAGTACTTC. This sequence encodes CASSPSGADGETQYF.

The CDR3 reads CASSGGSGGLRETQYF. CDR3 in DNA: TGTGCCAGCAGCGGAGGTAGCGGGGGCCTTCGTGAGACCCAGTACTTC. The V call is TRBV7-8, the J call TRBJ2-5; 9 bases map to TRBD2. CDR3 length: 16 amino acids. V shed 5 bases, J shed 5 bases, and the junction held 12 bases outside the gene matches. Germline V gene lookup returns CDR1 SGHVS and CDR2 FQNEAQ. The variable domain in full, with the rest retrieved from reference TRBV7-8 and TRBJ2-5, is GAGVSQSPRYKVAKRGQDVALRCDPISGHVSLFWYQQALGQGPEFLTYFQNEAQLDKSGLPSDRFFAERPEGSVSTLKIQRTQQEDSAVYLCASSGGSGGLRETQYFGPGTRLLVL.

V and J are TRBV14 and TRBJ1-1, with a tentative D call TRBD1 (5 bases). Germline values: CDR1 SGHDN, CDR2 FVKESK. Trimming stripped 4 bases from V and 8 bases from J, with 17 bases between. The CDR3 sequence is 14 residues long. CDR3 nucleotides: TGTGCCAGCAGCCCTAATGCGGGCAGGGCCGAAGCTTTCTTT. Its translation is CASSPNAGRAEAFF.

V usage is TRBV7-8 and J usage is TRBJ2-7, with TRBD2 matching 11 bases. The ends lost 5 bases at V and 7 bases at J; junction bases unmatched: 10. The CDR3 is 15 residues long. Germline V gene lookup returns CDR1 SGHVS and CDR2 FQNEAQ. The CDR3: CASSAFSGGAGEQYF. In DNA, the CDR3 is TGTGCCAGCAGCGCGTTTAGCGGGGGGGCGGGGGAGCAGTACTTC.

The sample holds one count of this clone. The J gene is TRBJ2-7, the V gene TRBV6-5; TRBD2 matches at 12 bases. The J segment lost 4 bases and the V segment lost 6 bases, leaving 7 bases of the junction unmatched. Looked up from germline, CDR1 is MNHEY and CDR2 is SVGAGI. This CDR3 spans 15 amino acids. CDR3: CASSRTTSGRYEQYF. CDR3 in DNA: TGTGCCAGCAGCCGCACGACTAGCGGGAGATACGAGCAGTACTTC.

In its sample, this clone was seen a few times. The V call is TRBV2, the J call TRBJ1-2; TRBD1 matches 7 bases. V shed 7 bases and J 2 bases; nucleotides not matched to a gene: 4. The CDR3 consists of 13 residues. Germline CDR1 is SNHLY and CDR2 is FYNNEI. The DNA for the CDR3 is TGTGCCAGCACCCCGACAGGGAACTATGGCTACACCTTC. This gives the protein CASTPTGNYGYTF.

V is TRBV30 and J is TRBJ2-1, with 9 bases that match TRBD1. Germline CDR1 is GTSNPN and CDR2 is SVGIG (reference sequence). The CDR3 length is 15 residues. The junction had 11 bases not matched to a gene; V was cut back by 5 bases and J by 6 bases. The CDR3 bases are TGTGCCTGGTTGGGACAGGGATTTGTGAGCAATGAGCAGTTCTTC. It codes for CAWLGQGFVSNEQFF.

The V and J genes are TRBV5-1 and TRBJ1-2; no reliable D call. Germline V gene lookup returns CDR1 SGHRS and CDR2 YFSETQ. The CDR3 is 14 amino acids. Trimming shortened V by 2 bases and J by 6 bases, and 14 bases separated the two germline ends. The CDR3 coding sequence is TGCGCCAGCAGCTTCTCAGCATTCGGGGATGGCTACACCTTC. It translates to CASSFSAFGDGYTF.

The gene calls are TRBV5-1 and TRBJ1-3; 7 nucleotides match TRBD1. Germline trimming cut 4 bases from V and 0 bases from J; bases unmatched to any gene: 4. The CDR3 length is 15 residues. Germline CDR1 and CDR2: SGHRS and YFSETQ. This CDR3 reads CASSMGQYSGNTIYF. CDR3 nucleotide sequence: TGCGCCAGCAGCATGGGACAGTACTCTGGAAACACCATATATTTT.

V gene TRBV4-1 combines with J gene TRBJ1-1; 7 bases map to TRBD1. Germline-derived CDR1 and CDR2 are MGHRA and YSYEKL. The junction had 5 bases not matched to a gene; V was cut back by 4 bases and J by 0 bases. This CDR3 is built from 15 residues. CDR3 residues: CASSRSTGVNTEAFF. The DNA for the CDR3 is TGCGCCAGCAGCCGTTCAACAGGGGTGAACACTGAAGCTTTCTTT.

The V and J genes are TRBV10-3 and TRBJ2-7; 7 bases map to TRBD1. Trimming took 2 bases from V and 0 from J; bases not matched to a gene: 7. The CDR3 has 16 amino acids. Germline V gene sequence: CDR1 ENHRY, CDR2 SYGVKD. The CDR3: CAISEQPGQHSYEQYF. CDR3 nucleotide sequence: TGTGCCATCAGTGAGCAACCGGGACAGCACTCCTACGAGCAGTACTTC.

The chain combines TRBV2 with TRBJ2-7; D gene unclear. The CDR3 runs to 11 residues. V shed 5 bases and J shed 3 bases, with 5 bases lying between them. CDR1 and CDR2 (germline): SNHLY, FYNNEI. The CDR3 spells CASSPSYEQYF. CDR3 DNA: TGTGCCAGCAGTCCCAGCTACGAGCAGTACTTC. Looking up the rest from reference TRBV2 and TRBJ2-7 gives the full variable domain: EPEVTQTPSHQVTQMGQEVILRCVPISNHLYFYWYRQILGQKVEFLVSFYNNEISEKSEIFDDQFSVERPDGSNFTLKIRSTKLEDSAMYFCASSPSYEQYFGPGTRLTVT.

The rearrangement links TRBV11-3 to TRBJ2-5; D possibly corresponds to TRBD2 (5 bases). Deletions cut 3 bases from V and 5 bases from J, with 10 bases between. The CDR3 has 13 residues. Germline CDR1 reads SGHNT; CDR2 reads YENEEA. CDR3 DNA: TGTGCCAGCAGCTTCGAGAGGGCCGAGACCCAGTACTTC. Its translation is CASSFERAETQYF.

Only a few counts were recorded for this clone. The CDR3 sequence: CASSRLSGYEQYF. The CDR3 DNA is TGTGCCAGCAGCCGCCTGTCCGGCTACGAGCAGTACTTC. The J gene is TRBJ2-7, the V gene TRBV11-2; D is uncertain. V dropped 5 bases and J dropped 3 bases, with 11 bases sitting between them. Germline CDR1 SGHAT, CDR2 FQNNGV. The CDR3 is 13 residues long.

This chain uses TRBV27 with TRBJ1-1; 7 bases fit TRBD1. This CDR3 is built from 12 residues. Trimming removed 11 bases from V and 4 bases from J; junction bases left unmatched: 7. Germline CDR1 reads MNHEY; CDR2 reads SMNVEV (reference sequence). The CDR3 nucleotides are TGTGCCTCCTCAGGACAGGCCACTGAAGCTTTCTTT. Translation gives CASSGQATEAFF.

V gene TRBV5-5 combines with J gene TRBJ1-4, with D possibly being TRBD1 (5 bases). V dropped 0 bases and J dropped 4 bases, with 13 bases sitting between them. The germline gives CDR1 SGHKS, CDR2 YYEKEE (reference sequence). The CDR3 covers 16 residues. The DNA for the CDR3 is TGTGCCAGCAGCTTGGCCCCGCAGGGACTTAATGAAAAACTGTTTTTT. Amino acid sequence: CASSLAPQGLNEKLFF.

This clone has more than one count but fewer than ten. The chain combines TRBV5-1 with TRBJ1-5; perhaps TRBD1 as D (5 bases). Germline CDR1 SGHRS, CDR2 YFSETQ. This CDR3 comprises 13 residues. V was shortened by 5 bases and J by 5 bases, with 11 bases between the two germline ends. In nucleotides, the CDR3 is TGCGCCAGCAGTACCACGGGGGATCAGCCCCAGCATTTT. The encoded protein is CASSTTGDQPQHF. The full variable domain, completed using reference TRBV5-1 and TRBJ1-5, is KAGVTQTPRYLIKTRGQQVTLSCSPISGHRSVSWYQQTPGQGLQFLFEYFSETQRNKGNFPGRFSGRQFSNSRSEMNVSTLELGDSALYLCASSTTGDQPQHFGDGTRLSIL.

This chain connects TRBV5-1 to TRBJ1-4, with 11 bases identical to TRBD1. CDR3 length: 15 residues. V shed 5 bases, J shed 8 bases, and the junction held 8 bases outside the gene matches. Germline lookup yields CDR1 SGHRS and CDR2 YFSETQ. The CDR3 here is CASSTGQGVNEKLFF. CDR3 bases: TGCGCCAGCAGTACGGGACAGGGGGTTAACGAAAAACTGTTTTTT.

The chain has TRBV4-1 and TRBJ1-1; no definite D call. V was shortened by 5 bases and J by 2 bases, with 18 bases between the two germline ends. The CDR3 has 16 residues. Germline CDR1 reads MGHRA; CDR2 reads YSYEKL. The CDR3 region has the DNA TGCGCCAGCAGCTCTCGGGCCGTCTCCGGAAACACTGAAGCTTTCTTT. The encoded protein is CASSSRAVSGNTEAFF.

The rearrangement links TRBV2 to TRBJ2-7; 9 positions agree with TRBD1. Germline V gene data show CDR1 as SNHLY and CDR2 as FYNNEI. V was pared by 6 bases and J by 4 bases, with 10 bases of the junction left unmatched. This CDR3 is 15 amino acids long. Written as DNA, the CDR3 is TGTGCCAGCAGGAAGGACAGGGGAATCTTTTACGAGCAGTACTTC. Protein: CASRKDRGIFYEQYF.

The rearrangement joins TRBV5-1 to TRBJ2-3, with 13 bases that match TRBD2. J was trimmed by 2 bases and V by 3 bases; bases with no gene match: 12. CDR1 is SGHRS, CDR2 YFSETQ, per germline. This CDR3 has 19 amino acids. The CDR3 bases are TGCGCCAGCAGCTGGCCCGCCGGGACTAGCGGGGCCTACACAGATACGCAGTATTTT. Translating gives CASSWPAGTSGAYTDTQYF.

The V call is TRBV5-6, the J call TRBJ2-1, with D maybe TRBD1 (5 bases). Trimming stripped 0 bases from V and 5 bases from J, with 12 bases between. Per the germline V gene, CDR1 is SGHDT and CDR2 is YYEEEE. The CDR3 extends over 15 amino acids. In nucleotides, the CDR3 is TGTGCCAGCAGCTTGGGGCAGGACACCCACAATGAGCAGTTCTTC. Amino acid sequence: CASSLGQDTHNEQFF.

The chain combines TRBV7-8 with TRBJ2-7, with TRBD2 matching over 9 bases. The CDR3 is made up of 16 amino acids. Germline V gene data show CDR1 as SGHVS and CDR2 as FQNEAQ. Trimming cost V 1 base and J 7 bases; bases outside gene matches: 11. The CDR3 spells CASSLEVVAGVGEQYF. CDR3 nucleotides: TGTGCCAGCAGCTTAGAGGTGGTAGCGGGAGTTGGGGAGCAGTACTTC.

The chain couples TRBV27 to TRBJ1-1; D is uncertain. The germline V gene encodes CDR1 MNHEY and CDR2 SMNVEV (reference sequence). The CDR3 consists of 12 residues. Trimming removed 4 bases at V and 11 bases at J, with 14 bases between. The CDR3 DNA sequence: TGTGCCAGCAGTTACCCGGGAGAAGAGGCTTTCTTT. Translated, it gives CASSYPGEEAFF.

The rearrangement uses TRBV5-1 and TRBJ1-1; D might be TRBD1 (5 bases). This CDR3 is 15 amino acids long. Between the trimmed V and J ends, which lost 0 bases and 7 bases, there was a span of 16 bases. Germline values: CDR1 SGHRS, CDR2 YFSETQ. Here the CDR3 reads CASSLAWGRESEAFF. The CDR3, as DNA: TGCGCCAGCAGCTTGGCCTGGGGCAGGGAGAGTGAAGCTTTCTTT.

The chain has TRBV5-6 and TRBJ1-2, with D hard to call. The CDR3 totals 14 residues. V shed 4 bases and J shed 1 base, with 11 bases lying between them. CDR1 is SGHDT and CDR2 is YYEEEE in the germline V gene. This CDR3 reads CASSPKDGNYGYTF. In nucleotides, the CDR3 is TGTGCCAGCAGCCCAAAGGACGGTAACTATGGCTACACCTTC.

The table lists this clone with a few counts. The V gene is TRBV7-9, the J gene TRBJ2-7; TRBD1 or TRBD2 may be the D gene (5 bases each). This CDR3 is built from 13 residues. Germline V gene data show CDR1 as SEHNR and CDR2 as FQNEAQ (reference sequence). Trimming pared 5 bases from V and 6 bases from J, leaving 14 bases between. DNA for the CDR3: TGTGCCAGCAGCCCGAAGGGACCCTCCGAGCAGTACTTC. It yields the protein CASSPKGPSEQYF.

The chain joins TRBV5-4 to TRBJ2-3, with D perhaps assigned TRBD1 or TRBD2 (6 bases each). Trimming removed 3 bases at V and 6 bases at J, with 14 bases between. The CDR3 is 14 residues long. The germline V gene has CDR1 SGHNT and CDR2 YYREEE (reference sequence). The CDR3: CASSSGGPGDTQYF. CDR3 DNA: TGTGCCAGCAGCTCCGGGGGCCCCGGGGATACGCAGTATTTT.